This T cell receptor beta chain stems from a study of CD8 T cells in Susac syndrome. Random hexamers were used to reverse transcribe an amount of about 0.45 to 1 ug RNA. Amplification of TCR beta CDR3 across 54 Vbeta and 13 Jbeta was performed with immunoSEQ multiplex PCR. TCRdb re-called the immunoSEQ multiplex PCR reads through MiXCR, storing one row per CDR3 protein. Of under 200,000 distinct CDR3 sequences in the sample, about 96% were seen once. Sequencing was carried out using CD4+ T cells from PBMCs. This TCR derives from a human donor with Susac syndrome.

The CDR3 region is CSVGDRPWGHEQYV. The CDR3 DNA reads as TGCAGCGTTGGGGACAGGCCTTGGGGCCACGAGCAGTACGTC. J is TRBJ2-7 and V is TRBV29-1; 8 nucleotides match TRBD1. The CDR3 consists of 14 residues. The V segment lost 4 bases and the J segment 5 bases; nucleotides outside the gene matches: 10. Germline CDR1 SQVTM, CDR2 ANQGSEA.